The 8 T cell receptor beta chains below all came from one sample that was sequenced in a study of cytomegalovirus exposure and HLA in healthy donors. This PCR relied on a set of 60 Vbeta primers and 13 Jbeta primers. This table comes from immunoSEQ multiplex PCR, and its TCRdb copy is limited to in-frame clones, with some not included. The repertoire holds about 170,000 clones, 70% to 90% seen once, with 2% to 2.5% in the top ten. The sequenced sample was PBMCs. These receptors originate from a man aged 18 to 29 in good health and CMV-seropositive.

CDR3 residues: CASSSTGTGLYTEAFF. The DNA for the CDR3 is TGTGCCAGCAGCTCCACCGGGACAGGGCTTTACACTGAAGCTTTCTTT. The chain couples TRBV5-4 to TRBJ1-1; 9 nucleotides agree with TRBD1. The ends lost 3 bases at V and 3 bases at J; junction bases unmatched: 9. Per germline, CDR1 SGHNT and CDR2 YYREEE (reference sequence). This CDR3 is built from 16 residues.

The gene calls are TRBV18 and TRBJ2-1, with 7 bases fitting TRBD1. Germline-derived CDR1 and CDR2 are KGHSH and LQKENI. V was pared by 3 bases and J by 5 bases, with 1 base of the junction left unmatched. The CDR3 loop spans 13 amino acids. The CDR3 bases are TGTGCCAGCTCACCGGGACAGAACAATGAGCAGTTCTTC. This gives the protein CASSPGQNNEQFF.

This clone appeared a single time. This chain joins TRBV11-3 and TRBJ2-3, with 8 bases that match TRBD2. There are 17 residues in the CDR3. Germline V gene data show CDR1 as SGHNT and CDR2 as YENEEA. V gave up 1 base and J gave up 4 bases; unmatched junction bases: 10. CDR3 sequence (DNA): TGTGCCAGCAGCTTAGTAGCGGGGTTTAGTAGTTCAGATACGCAGTATTTT. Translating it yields CASSLVAGFSSSDTQYF.

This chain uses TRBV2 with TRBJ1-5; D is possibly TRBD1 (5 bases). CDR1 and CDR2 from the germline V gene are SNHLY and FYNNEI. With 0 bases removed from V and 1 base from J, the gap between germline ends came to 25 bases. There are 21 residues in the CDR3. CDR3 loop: CASSEALNGGVRIMSNQPQHF. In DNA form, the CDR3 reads TGTGCCAGCAGTGAAGCACTAAATGGGGGGGTAAGGATTATGAGCAATCAGCCCCAGCATTTT. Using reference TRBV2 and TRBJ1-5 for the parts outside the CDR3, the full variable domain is EPEVTQTPSHQVTQMGQEVILRCVPISNHLYFYWYRQILGQKVEFLVSFYNNEISEKSEIFDDQFSVERPDGSNFTLKIRSTKLEDSAMYFCASSEALNGGVRIMSNQPQHFGDGTRLSIL.

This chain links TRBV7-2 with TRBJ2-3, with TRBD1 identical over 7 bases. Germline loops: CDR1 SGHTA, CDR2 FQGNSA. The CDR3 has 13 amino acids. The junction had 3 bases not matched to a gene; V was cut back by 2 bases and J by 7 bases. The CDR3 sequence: CASSLRGQNTQYF. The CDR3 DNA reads TGTGCCAGCAGCTTAAGGGGACAGAATACGCAGTATTTT.

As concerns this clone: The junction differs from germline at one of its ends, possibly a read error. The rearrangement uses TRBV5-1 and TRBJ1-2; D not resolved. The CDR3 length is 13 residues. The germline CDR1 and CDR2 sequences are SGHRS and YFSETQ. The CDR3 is CASSLGDNYGYIF. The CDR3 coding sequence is TGCGCCAGCAGCTTGGGCGATAACTATGGCTACATCTTC.

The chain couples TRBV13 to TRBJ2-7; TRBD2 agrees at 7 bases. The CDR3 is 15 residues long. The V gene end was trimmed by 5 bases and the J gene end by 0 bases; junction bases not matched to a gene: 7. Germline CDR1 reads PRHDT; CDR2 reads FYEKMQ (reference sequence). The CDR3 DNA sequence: TGTGCCAGCAGCCGTATGGGGAGGGCCTCCTACGAGCAGTACTTC. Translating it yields CASSRMGRASYEQYF. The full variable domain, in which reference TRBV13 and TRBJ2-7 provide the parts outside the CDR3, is AAGVIQSPRHLIKEKRETATLKCYPIPRHDTVYWYQQGPGQDPQFLISFYEKMQSDKGSIPDRFSAQQFSDYHSELNMSSLELGDSALYFCASSRMGRASYEQYFGPGTRLTVT.

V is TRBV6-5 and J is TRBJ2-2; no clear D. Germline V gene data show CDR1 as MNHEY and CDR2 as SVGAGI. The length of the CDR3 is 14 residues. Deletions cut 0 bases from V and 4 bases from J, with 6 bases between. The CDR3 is CASSYSPGTGELFF. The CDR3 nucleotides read TGTGCCAGCAGTTACTCGCCAGGCACCGGGGAGCTGTTTTTT.